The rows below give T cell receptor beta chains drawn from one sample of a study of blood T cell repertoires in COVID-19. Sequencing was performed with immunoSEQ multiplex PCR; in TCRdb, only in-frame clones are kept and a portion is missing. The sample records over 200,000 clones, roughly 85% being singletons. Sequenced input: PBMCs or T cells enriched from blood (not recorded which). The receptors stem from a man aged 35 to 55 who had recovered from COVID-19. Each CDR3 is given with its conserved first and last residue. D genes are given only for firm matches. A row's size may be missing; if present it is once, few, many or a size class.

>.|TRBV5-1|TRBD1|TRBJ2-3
CASSRPGQGKTDTQYF
TGCGCCAGCAGCAGACCGGGACAGGGCAAGACAGATACGCAGTATTTT
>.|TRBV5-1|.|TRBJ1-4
CASSLAGGATNEKLFF
TGCGCCAGCAGCTTGGCCGGGGGGGCAACTAATGAAAAACTGTTTTTT
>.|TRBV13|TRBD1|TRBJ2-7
CASSSDRVGEQYF
TGTGCCAGCAGCTCTGACAGGGTCGGGGAGCAGTACTTC
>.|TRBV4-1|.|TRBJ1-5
CASSQGFLRQNNQPQHF
TGCGCCAGCAGCCAAGGCTTCTTGAGACAGAATAATCAGCCCCAGCATTTT
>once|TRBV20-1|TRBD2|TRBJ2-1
CSASWWEGLSVLTYNEQFF
TGCAGTGCTAGTTGGTGGGAGGGCCTTTCTGTCCTTACGTACAATGAGCAGTTCTTC
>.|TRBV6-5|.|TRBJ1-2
CASRGLGYGYTF
TGTGCCAGCAGAGGCCTAGGCTATGGCTACACCTTC
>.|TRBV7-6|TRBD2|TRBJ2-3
CASSLAGGTSGTVMQYF
TGTGCCAGCAGCTTAGCTGGGGGGACTAGCGGGACCGTTATGCAGTATTTT
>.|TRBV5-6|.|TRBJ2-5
CASSLAVGGSETQYF
TGTGCCAGCAGCTTGGCTGTGGGCGGGTCAGAGACCCAGTACTTC
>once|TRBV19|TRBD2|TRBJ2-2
CATGLAVTGELFF
TGTGCTACGGGACTAGCCGTCACCGGGGAGCTGTTTTTT
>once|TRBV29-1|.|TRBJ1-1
CSVEAQAQITEAFF
TGCAGCGTTGAAGCCCAGGCTCAAATCACTGAAGCTTTCTTT
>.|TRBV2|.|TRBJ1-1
CASSDRFFTEAFF
TGTGCCAGCAGTGACAGATTCTTCACTGAAGCTTTCTTT
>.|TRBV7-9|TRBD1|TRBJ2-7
CASSLGQGVGNEQYF
TGTGCCAGCAGCTTAGGACAGGGGGTGGGGAACGAGCAGTACTTC
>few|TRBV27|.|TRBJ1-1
CASSVYGGSFVF
TGTGCCAGCAGCGTATACGGAGGAAGCTTTGTCTTT
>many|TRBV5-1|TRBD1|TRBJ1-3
CASSWGDSRSGNTIYF
TGCGCCAGCAGCTGGGGGGACAGCCGCTCTGGAAACACCATATATTTT
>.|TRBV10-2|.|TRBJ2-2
CASSRTTTGELFF
TGCGCCAGCAGTAGGACAACCACCGGGGAGCTGTTTTTT
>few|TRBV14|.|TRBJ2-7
CASRHSGPTYEQYF
TGTGCCAGCAGGCACAGCGGGCCAACCTACGAGCAGTACTTC
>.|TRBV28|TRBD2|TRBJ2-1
CASSSGLAGQSYNEQFF
TGTGCCAGCAGTTCAGGACTAGCGGGTCAATCCTACAATGAGCAGTTCTTC
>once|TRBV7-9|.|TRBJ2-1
CASSFTGIHNEQFF
TGTGCCAGCAGCTTCACAGGGATCCACAATGAGCAGTTCTTC
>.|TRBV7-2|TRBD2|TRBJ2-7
CASGPGGALGEQYF
TGTGCCAGCGGACCGGGGGGAGCCCTTGGGGAGCAGTACTTC
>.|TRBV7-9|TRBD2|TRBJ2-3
CASSPGLAGPVDTQYF
TGTGCCAGCAGCCCAGGACTAGCGGGGCCGGTGGATACGCAGTATTTT
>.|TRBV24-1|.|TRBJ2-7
CATSDGDKFYEQYF
TGTGCCACCAGTGATGGGGACAAATTCTACGAGCAGTACTTC
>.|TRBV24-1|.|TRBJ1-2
CATSDPGTGNYGYTF
TGTGCCACCAGTGACCCCGGAACAGGCAACTATGGCTACACCTTC
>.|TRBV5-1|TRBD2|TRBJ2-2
CASRPASGSTGELFF
TGCGCCAGCAGACCTGCTAGCGGGAGCACCGGGGAGCTGTTTTTT
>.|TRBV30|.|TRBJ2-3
CAWRLASRSAQYF
TGTGCCTGGAGACTAGCTTCGAGATCGGCGCAGTATTTT
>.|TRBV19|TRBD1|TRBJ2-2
CASSFRDRLTGELFF
TGTGCCAGTAGTTTTCGGGACAGACTGACCGGGGAGCTGTTTTTT
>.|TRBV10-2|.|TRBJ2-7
CASSAHRDQYEQYF
TGCGCCAGCAGTGCACACAGGGACCAATACGAGCAGTACTTC
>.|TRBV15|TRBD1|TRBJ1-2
CATSSYDRGNYGYTF
TGTGCCACCAGCAGTTATGACAGGGGTAACTATGGCTACACCTTC
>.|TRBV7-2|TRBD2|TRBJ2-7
CASSRGGDGGWEQYF
TGTGCCAGCAGCCGGGGAGGGGACGGAGGGTGGGAGCAGTACTTC
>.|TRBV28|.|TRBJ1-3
CASSLTSGNTIYF
TGTGCCAGCAGTTTAACTTCTGGAAACACCATATATTTT
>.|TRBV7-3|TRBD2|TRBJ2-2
CASSLNPSGRTGELFF
TGTGCCAGCAGCTTAAACCCTAGCGGGAGAACCGGGGAGCTGTTTTTT
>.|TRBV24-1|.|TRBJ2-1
CATSDRYSSYNEQFF
TGTGCCACCAGTGACCGATACAGCTCCTACAATGAGCAGTTCTTC
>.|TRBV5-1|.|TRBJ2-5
CASSWGRGEETQYF
TGCGCCAGCAGCTGGGGCAGGGGGGAGGAGACCCAGTACTTC
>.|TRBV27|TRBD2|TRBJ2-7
CASSPGGGSYEQYF
TGTGCCAGCAGCCCGGGGGGAGGTTCCTACGAGCAGTACTTC
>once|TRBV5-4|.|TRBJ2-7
CASSLDSGPYEQYF
TGTGCCAGCAGCTTGGACAGTGGGCCCTACGAGCAGTACTTC
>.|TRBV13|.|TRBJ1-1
CASSLSGTEAFF
TGTGCCAGCAGCTTATCGGGCACTGAAGCTTTCTTT
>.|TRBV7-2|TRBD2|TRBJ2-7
CASSETSGREEQYF
TGTGCCAGCAGCGAGACTAGCGGGAGGGAGGAGCAGTACTTC
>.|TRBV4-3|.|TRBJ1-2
CASSQVGVYGYTF
TGCGCCAGCAGCCAAGTCGGGGTTTATGGCTACACCTTC
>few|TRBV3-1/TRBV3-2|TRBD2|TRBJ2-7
CATSTSRTYEQYF
TGTGCCACCTCGACTAGCAGAACTTACGAGCAGTACTTC
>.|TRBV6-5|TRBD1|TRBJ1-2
CASSRGGTGVGYTF
TGTGCCAGCAGTAGGGGCGGGACAGGGGTTGGCTACACCTTC
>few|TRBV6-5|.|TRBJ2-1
CASQLQGGSYNEQFF
TGTGCCAGTCAATTACAGGGCGGCTCCTACAATGAGCAGTTCTTC
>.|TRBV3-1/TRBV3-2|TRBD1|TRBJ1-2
CASSRGTGDTYGYTF
TGTGCCAGCAGCCGCGGGACAGGGGATACCTATGGCTACACCTTC
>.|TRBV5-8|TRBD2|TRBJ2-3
CASSLASVAGADTQYF
TGTGCCAGCAGCTTGGCCTCGGTAGCGGGAGCAGATACGCAGTATTTT
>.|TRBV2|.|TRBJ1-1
CASSVTRVGTEAFF
TGTGCCAGCAGTGTTACCAGGGTGGGCACTGAAGCTTTCTTT
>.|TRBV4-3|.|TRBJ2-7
CASSQGGRSFDEQYF
TGCGCCAGCAGCCAAGGAGGGCGCTCCTTCGACGAGCAGTACTTC
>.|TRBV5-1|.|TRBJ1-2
CASSLGSGLYGYTF
TGCGCCAGCAGCTTGGGGTCAGGCCTCTATGGCTACACCTTC
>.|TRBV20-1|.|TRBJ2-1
CSAQRAEQFF
TGCAGTGCCCAGCGGGCTGAGCAGTTCTTC
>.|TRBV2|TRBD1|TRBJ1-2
CASSAWGQGEGGYGYTF
TGTGCCAGCAGTGCTTGGGGACAGGGAGAAGGGGGCTATGGCTACACCTTC
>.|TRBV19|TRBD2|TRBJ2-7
CASSIAGGTREEQYF
TGTGCCAGTAGTATAGCAGGCGGGACGCGGGAGGAGCAGTACTTC
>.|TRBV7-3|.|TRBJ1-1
CASSLKSEGGNTEAFF
TGTGCCAGCAGCTTAAAATCCGAAGGGGGGAACACTGAAGCTTTCTTT
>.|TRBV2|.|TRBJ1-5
CASSRGNQPQHF
TGTGCCAGCAGCCGGGGCAATCAGCCCCAGCATTTT